This T cell receptor beta chain emerged from a study of beta chain features in type 1 diabetes. This clone was picked up a small number of times. As yet, its antigen is unknown. Germline-derived CDR1 and CDR2 are SEHNR and FQNEAQ (reference sequence). Trimming left V 4 bases short and J 3 bases short, with 6 bases between. The CDR3 is made up of 12 amino acids. The sequenced template was cDNA made from the entire isolated RNA. The data were produced by immunoSEQ multiplex PCR, yet TCRdb's version contains in-frame clones alone and is incomplete. The sample holds about half a million clones, roughly 11% seen once. Study-wide results and limits: Diminished insertions and augmented deletions at VDJ junctions characterized type 1 diabetes patients.

This TCR was recovered from a woman aged 18-35 years in good health. V is TRBV7-9 and J is TRBJ1-2; no clear D gene. Sequencing used naive CD4+ T cells from blood. CDR3 sequence: CASSSRYYGYTF. The CDR3 DNA is TGTGCCAGCAGCTCGAGGTACTATGGCTACACCTTC. Filled out from reference TRBV7-9 and TRBJ1-2, the complete variable domain reads DTGVSQNPRHKITKRGQNVTFRCDPISEHNRLYWYRQTLGQGPEFLTYFQNEAQLEKSRLLSDRFSAERPKGSFSTLEIQRTEQGDSAMYLCASSSRYYGYTFGSGTRLTVV.